This T cell receptor (beta chain) was identified during a study of blood T cells in healthy people across ages. General study findings and limits: The donors' CMV status was not determined, possibly confounding changes in expanded clonotypes.

CDR1 and CDR2 from the germline V gene are MNHEY and SMNVEV (reference sequence). Trimming took 9 bases from V and 1 from J, leaving 14 bases between them. The CDR3 runs to 14 residues. A second PCR of 7 to 11 cycles used a sample-barcoded 5' primer and a J-beta primer mix. TCRdb reprocessed the 5' RACE reads via MiXCR and lists one record per CDR3 protein. This table holds 1.5 million to 1.8 million distinct CDR3 sequences, approximately 43% found once. This clonotype showed up just a few times. Its specificity is not known. The chain couples TRBV27 to TRBJ2-3; D possibly corresponds to TRBD1 (6 bases). This TCR was sampled from a woman aged 18-30 years in good health. The sequenced sample was blood. CDR3 sequence: CARVLQGGTDTQYF. In DNA, the CDR3 is TGTGCCAGGGTCTTACAGGGAGGCACAGATACGCAGTATTTT.